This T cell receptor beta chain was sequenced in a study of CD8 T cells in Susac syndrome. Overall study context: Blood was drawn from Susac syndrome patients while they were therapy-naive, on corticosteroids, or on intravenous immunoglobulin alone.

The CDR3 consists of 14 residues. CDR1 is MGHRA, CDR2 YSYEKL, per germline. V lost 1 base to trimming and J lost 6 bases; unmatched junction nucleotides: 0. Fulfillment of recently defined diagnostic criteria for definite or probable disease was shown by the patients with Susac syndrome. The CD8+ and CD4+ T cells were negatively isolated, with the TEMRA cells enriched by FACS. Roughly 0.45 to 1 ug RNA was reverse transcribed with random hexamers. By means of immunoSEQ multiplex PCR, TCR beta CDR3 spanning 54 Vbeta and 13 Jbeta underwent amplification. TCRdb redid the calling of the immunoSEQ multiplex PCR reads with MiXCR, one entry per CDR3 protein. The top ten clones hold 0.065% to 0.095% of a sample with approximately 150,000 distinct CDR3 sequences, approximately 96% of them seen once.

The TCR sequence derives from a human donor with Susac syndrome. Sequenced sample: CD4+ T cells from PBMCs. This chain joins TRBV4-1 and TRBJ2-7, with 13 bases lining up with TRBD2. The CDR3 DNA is TGCGCCAGCAGCCAAGGACTAGCGGGAGGCGAGCAGTACTTC. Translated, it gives CASSQGLAGGEQYF.